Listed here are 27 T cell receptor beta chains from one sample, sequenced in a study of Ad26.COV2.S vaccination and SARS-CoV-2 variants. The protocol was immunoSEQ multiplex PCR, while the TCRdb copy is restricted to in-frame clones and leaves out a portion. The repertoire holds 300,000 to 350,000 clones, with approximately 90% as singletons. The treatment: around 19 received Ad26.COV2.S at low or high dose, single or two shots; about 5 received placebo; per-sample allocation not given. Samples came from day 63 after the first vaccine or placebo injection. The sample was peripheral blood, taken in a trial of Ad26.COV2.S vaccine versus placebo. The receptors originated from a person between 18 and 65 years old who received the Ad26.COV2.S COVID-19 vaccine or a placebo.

CDR3 sequence: CASSGYRDQPQHF. The DNA of the CDR3 is TGTGCCAGCAGTGGTTACAGGGATCAGCCCCAGCATTTT. The rearrangement uses TRBV2 and TRBJ1-5; tentative D call: TRBD1 (6 bases). The CDR3 is made up of 13 amino acids. Germline CDR1 is SNHLY and CDR2 is FYNNEI. The ends were cut back, 4 bases at V and 5 bases at J, with 9 bases in the middle. The full variable domain, completed using reference TRBV2 and TRBJ1-5, is EPEVTQTPSHQVTQMGQEVILRCVPISNHLYFYWYRQILGQKVEFLVSFYNNEISEKSEIFDDQFSVERPDGSNFTLKIRSTKLEDSAMYFCASSGYRDQPQHFGDGTRLSIL.

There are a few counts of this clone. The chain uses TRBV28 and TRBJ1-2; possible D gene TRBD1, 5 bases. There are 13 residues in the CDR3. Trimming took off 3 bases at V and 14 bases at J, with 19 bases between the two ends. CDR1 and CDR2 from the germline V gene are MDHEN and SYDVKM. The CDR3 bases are TGTGCCAGCAGTTTGCAGGGTGAATGGGCTTCGACCTTC. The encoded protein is CASSLQGEWASTF.

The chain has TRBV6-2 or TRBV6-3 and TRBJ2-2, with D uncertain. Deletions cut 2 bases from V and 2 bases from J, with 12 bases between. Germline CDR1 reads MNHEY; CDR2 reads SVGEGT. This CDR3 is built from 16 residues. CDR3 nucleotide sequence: TGTGCCAGCAGTTACAATACTCTCTTTAACACCGGGGAGCTGTTTTTT. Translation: CASSYNTLFNTGELFF.

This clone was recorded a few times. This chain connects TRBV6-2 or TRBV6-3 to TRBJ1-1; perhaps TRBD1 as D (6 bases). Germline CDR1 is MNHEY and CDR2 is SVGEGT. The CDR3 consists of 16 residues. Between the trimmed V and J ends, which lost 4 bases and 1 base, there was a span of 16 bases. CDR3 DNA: TGTGCCAGCAGTTGGCACCCTGGGGGACAGAACACTGAAGCTTTCTTT. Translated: CASSWHPGGQNTEAFF.

CDR3 residues: CASHGQGKTQYF. The CDR3 nucleotides read TGTGCCAGCCACGGACAGGGAAAGACCCAGTACTTC. The chain links TRBV21-1 to TRBJ2-5; the table names TRBD1, a call not compared with the DNA. TRBV21-1 is a pseudogene segment. The CDR3 has 12 residues.

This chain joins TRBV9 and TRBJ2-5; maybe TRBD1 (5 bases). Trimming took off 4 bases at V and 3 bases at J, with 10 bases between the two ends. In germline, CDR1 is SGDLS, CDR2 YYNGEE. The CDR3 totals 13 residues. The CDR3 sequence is CASSKRREETQYF. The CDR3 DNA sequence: TGTGCCAGCAGCAAACGCAGGGAAGAGACCCAGTACTTC. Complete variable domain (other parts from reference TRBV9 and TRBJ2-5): DSGVTQTPKHLITATGQRVTLRCSPRSGDLSVYWYQQSLDQGLQFLIQYYNGEERAKGNILERFSAQQFPDLHSELNLSSLELGDSALYFCASSKRREETQYFGPGTRLLVL.

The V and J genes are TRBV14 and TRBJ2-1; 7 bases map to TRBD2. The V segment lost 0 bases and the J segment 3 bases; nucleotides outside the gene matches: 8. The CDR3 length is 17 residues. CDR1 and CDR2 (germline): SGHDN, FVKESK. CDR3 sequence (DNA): TGTGCCAGCAGCCAAGATCGGTGGGAGGGCCGCTACAATGAGCAGTTCTTC. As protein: CASSQDRWEGRYNEQFF. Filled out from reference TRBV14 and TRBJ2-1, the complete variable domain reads EAGVTQFPSHSVIEKGQTVTLRCDPISGHDNLYWYRRVMGKEIKFLLHFVKESKQDESGMPNNRFLAERTGGTYSTLKVQPAELEDSGVYFCASSQDRWEGRYNEQFFGPGTRLTVL.

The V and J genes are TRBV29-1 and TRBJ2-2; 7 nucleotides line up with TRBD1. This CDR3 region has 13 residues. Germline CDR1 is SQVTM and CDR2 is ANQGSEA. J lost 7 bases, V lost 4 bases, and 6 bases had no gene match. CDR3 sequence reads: CSVVEGAGGELFF. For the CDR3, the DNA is TGCAGCGTTGTCGAGGGGGCCGGCGGGGAGCTGTTTTTT.

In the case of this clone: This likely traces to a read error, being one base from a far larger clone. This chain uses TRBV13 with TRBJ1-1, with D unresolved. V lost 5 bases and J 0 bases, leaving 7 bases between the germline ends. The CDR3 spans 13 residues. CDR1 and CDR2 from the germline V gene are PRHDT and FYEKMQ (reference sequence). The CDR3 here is CASSTQMNTEAFF. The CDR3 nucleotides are TGTGCCAGCAGCACACAGATGAACACTGAAGCTTTCTTT.

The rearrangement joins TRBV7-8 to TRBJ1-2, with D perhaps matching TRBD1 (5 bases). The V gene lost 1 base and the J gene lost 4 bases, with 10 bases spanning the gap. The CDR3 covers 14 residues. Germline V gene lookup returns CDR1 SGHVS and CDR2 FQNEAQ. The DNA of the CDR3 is TGTGCCAGCAGCTTAGGAGGACACACCTATGGCTACACCTTC. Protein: CASSLGGHTYGYTF.

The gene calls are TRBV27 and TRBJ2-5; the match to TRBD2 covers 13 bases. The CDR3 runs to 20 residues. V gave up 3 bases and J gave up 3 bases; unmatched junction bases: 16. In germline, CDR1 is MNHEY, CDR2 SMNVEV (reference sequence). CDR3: CASSFARPGTSGTREETQYF. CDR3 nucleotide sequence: TGTGCCAGCAGTTTTGCACGACCCGGGACTAGCGGGACCAGGGAAGAGACCCAGTACTTC.

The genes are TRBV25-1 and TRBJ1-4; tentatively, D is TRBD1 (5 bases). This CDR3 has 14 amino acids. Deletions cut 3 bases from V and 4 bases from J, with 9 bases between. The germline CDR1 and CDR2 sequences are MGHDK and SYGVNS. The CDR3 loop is CASSEGRSNEKLFF. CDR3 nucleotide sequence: TGTGCCAGCAGTGAGGGACGGAGTAATGAAAAACTGTTTTTT.

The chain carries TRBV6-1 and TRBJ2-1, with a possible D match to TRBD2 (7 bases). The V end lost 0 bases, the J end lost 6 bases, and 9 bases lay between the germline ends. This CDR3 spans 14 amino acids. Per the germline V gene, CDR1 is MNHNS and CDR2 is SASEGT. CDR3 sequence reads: CASSEAGGPNEQFF. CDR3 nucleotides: TGTGCCAGCAGTGAAGCGGGGGGGCCCAATGAGCAGTTCTTC.

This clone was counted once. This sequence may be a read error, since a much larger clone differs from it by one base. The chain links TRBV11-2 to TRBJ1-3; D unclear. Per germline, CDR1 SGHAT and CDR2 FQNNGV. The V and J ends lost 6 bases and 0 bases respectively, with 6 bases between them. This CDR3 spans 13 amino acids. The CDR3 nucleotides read TGTGCCAGCAGACTTAGCTCTGGAAACACCATATATTTT. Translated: CASRLSSGNTIYF. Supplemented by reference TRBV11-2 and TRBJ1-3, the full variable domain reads EAGVAQSPRYKIIEKRQSVAFWCNPISGHATLYWYQQILGQGPKLLIQFQNNGVVDDSQLPKDRFSAERLKGVDSTLKIQPAKLEDSAVYLCASRLSSGNTIYFGEGSWLTVV.

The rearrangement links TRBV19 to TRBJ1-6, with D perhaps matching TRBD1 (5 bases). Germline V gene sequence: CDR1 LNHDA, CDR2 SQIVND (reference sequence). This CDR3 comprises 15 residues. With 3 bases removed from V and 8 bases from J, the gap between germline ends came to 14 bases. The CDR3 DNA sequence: TGTGCCAGTAGTATCGTGCGGGGGTCTGATTCACCCCTCCACTTT. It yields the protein CASSIVRGSDSPLHF.

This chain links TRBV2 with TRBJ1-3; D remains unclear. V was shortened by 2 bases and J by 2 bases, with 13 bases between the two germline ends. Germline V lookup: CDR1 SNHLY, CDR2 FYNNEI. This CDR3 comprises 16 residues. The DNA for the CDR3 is TGTGCCAGCAGTGAAATAATAGGAGAACCTGGAAACACCATATATTTT. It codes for CASSEIIGEPGNTIYF.

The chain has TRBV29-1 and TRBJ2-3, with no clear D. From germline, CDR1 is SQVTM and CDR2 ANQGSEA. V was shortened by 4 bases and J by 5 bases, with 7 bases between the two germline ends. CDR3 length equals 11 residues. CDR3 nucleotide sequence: TGCAGCGTTGTTGAAATAGATACGCAGTATTTT. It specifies CSVVEIDTQYF.

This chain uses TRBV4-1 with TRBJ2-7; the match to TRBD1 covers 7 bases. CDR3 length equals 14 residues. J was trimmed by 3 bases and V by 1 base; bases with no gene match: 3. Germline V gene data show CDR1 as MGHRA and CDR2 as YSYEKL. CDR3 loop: CASSQGTGNYEQYF. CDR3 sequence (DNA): TGCGCCAGCAGCCAAGGGACAGGCAACTACGAGCAGTACTTC.

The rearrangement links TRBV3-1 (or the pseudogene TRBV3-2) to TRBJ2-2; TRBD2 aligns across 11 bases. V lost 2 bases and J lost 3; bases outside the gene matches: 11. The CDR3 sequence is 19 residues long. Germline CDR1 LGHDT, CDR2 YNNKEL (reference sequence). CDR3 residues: CASSQFAGTSGSDTGELFF. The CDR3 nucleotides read TGTGCCAGCAGCCAATTCGCCGGGACTAGCGGATCCGACACCGGGGAGCTGTTTTTT.

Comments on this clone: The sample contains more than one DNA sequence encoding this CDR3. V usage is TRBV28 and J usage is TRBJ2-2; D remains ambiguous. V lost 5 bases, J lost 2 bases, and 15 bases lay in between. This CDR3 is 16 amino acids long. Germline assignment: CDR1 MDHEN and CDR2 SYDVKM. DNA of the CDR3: TGTGCCAGCAGTCTCCATAGGCTGGCAAACACCGGGGAGCTGTTTTTT. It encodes CASSLHRLANTGELFF.

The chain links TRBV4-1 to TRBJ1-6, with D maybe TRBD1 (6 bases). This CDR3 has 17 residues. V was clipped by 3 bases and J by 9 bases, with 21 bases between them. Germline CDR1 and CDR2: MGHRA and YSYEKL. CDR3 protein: CASSHQQGGRGLSPLHF. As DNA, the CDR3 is TGCGCCAGCAGCCACCAACAGGGAGGGAGAGGGCTTTCACCCCTCCACTTT.

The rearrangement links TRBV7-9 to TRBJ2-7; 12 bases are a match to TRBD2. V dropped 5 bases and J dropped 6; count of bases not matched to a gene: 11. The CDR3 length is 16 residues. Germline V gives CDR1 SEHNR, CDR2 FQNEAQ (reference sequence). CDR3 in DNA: TGTGCCAGCAGCCCGACCCTAGCGGGAGGGCCCGGCGAGCAGTACTTC. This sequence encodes CASSPTLAGGPGEQYF.

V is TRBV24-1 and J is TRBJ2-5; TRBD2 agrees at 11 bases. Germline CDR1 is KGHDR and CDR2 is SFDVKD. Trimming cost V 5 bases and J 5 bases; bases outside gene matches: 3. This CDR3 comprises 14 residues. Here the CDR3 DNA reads TGTGCCACCAGTGTAGCGGGAGGGGGGGAGACCCAGTACTTC. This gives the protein CATSVAGGGETQYF.

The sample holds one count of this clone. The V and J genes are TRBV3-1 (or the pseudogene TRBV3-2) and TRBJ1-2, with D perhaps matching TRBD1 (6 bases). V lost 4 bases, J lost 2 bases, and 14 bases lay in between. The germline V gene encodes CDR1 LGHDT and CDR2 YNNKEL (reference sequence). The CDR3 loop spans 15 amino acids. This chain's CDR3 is CASSRGGSNNYGYTF. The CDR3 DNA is TGTGCCAGCAGCCGTGGGGGCAGCAACAACTATGGCTACACCTTC.

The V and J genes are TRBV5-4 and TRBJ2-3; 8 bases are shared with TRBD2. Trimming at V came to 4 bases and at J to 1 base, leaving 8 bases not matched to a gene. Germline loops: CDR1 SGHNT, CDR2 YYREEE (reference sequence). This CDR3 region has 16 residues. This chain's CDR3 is CASSPGGTQGTDTQYF. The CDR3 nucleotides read TGTGCCAGCAGCCCGGGGGGGACACAAGGCACAGATACGCAGTATTTT.

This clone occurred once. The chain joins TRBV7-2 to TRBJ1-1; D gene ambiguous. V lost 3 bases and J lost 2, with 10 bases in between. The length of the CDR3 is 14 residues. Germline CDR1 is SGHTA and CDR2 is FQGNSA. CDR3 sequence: CASSLEATNTEAFF. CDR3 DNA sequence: TGTGCCAGCAGCTTGGAGGCCACTAACACTGAAGCTTTCTTT.

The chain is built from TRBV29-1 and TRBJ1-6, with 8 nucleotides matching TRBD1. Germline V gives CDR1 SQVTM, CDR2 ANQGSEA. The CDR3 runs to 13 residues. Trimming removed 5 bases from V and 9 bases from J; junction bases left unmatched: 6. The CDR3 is CSVCQGAGSPLHF. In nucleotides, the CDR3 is TGCAGCGTTTGTCAGGGGGCTGGTTCACCCCTCCACTTT. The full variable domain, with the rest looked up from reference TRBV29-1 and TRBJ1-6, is SAVISQKPSRDICQRGTSLTIQCQVDSQVTMMFWYRQQPGQSLTLIATANQGSEATYESGFVIDKFPISRPNLTFSTLTVSNMSPEDSSIYLCSVCQGAGSPLHFGNGTRLTVT.